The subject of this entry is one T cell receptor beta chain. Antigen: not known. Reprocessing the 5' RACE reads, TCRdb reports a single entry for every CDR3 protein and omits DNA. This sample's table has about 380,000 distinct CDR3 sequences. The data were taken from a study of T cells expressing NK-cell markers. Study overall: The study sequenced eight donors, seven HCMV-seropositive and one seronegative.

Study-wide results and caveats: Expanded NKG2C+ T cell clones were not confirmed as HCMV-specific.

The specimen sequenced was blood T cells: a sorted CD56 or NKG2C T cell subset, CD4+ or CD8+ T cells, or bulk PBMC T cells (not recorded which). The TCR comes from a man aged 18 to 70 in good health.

CDR3 in amino acids: CSVTTGKNTEAFF. V gene TRBV29-1 combines with J gene TRBJ1-1; TCRdb indicates TRBD1, and absent DNA this call remains unverified. Germline V CDR1 and CDR2: SQVTM, ANQGSEA. The CDR3 runs to 13 residues. Full variable domain (remainder filled in from reference TRBV29-1 and TRBJ1-1): SAVISQKPSRDICQRGTSLTIQCQVDSQVTMMFWYRQQPGQSLTLIATANQGSEATYESGFVIDKFPISRPNLTFSTLTVSNMSPEDSSIYLCSVTTGKNTEAFFGQGTRLTVV.